These 4 T cell receptor beta chains were sequenced from one sample in a study of blood T cell repertoires in COVID-19. The method was immunoSEQ multiplex PCR; TCRdb's version includes in-frame clones alone and lacks a portion of them. The sample lists under 250,000 clones; approximately 91% were seen once. The sequenced material came from peripheral blood. These receptors came from a man between 40 and 49 years old with acute or convalescent COVID-19.

V usage is TRBV7-8 and J usage is TRBJ2-3; maybe TRBD2 (6 bases). Germline lookup yields CDR1 SGHVS and CDR2 FQNEAQ. Between the trimmed V and J ends, which lost 6 bases and 4 bases, there was a span of 20 bases. The CDR3 length is 16 residues. CDR3 sequence: CASSSFRGRSPDTQYF. CDR3 coding DNA: TGTGCCAGCAGTTCTTTTCGGGGGAGGTCGCCAGATACGCAGTATTTT.

The chain uses TRBV3-1 (or the pseudogene TRBV3-2) and TRBJ2-5, with 9 bases lining up with TRBD1. Germline CDR1 and CDR2: LGHDT and YNNKEL (reference sequence). There are 14 residues in the CDR3. The J segment lost 5 bases and the V segment lost 5 bases, leaving 6 bases of the junction unmatched. The CDR3 region is CASSVQGARETQYF. CDR3 sequence (DNA): TGTGCCAGCAGCGTACAGGGGGCCCGGGAGACCCAGTACTTC.

This chain links TRBV28 with TRBJ2-2; D might be TRBD2 (5 bases). Germline V CDR1 and CDR2: MDHEN, SYDVKM. The CDR3 is 15 residues long. Trimming stripped 2 bases from V and 1 base from J, with 8 bases between. CDR3 in DNA: TGTGCCAGCAGTTTAGCTAGCCGGAACACCGGGGAGCTGTTTTTT. As protein: CASSLASRNTGELFF.

This chain joins TRBV15 and TRBJ2-5; 8 nucleotides line up with TRBD1. The germline gives CDR1 LNHNV, CDR2 YYDKDF (reference sequence). The CDR3 is made up of 15 amino acids. J lost 5 bases, V lost 0 bases, and 5 bases had no gene match. In nucleotides, the CDR3 is TGTGCCACCAGCAGAGATCGAACAGGGGGGGAGACCCAGTACTTC. It codes for CATSRDRTGGETQYF.